These T cell receptor beta chains were read from a single sample in a study of cytomegalovirus exposure and HLA in healthy donors. Sequencing used immunoSEQ multiplex PCR; TCRdb keeps in-frame clones, though not all of them. The data hold some 140,000 clones, with about 87% observed a single time. Sequenced sample: PBMCs. The receptors here all came from a woman in her twenties or thirties in good health and CMV-seronegative. Both conserved end residues are part of each CDR3. The order of the fields is V gene, D gene, clone size, J gene, CDR3 protein, CDR3 DNA. The D gene is left open where the match is weak. Clone size is stated in some rows and not others, as once, few, many or a class when expanded.

TRBV7-9	.	.	TRBJ2-1	CASSLVAAEQFF	TGTGCCAGCAGCTTAGTAGCGGCTGAGCAGTTCTTC
TRBV7-2	.	once	TRBJ1-3	CASSPYERVTGNTIYF	TGTGCCAGCAGCCCTTACGAGAGGGTAACCGGAAACACCATATATTTT
TRBV7-2	.	.	TRBJ2-7	CASSLAGAYEQYF	TGTGCCAGCAGCTTAGCAGGGGCTTACGAGCAGTACTTC
TRBV27	.	.	TRBJ1-5	CASSLGQSFQPQHF	TGTGCCAGCAGTTTAGGACAAAGTTTTCAGCCCCAGCATTTT
TRBV4-3	.	few	TRBJ2-1	CASSQDPGAALGQFF	TGCGCCAGCAGCCAAGATCCGGGAGCAGCCTTGGGGCAGTTCTTC
TRBV10-3	.	.	TRBJ2-7	CAISESAGGVLEQYF	TGTGCCATCAGTGAGTCGGCTGGAGGGGTCCTCGAGCAGTACTTC
TRBV11-1	.	.	TRBJ1-1	CASSSQVNTEAFF	TGTGCCAGCAGCTCACAAGTGAACACTGAAGCTTTCTTT
TRBV29-1	TRBD2	once	TRBJ2-7	CSVEGSGAYEQYF	TGCAGCGTTGAGGGTAGCGGGGCATACGAGCAGTACTTC
TRBV7-2	TRBD1	.	TRBJ1-4	CASSGSPGQGGELFF	TGTGCCAGCAGCGGATCCCCCGGACAGGGAGGCGAACTGTTTTTT
TRBV15	.	.	TRBJ1-1	CATSRVRQPEAFF	TGTGCCACCAGCAGAGTGAGACAACCTGAAGCTTTCTTT
TRBV6-5	TRBD1	.	TRBJ1-2	CASSSPPGGLYGYTF	TGTGCCAGCAGTTCCCCCCCAGGGGGCCTATATGGCTACACCTTC
TRBV30	TRBD2	.	TRBJ2-7	CASILAGQPYEQYF	TGTGCCTCCATACTAGCGGGACAACCCTACGAGCAGTACTTC
TRBV4-3	TRBD1	.	TRBJ1-1	CASTSERQGRGEAFF	TGCGCCAGCACCTCTGAGAGACAGGGACGGGGTGAAGCTTTCTTT
TRBV19	.	few	TRBJ1-1	CASTETPNTEAFF	TGTGCCAGTACGGAGACTCCGAACACTGAAGCTTTCTTT
TRBV28	.	.	TRBJ1-6	CASSLWVGGAARSPLHF	TGTGCCAGCAGTTTATGGGTCGGGGGGGCGGCCCGGTCACCCCTCCACTTT
TRBV19	TRBD1	.	TRBJ1-2	CASRVAGTGDYGYTF	TGTGCCAGTAGGGTCGCGGGGACAGGGGACTATGGCTACACCTTC
TRBV4-1	TRBD2	.	TRBJ2-2	CASSQGSGANTGELFF	TGCGCCAGCAGCCAAGGGAGCGGGGCGAACACCGGGGAGCTGTTTTTT
TRBV2	TRBD1	.	TRBJ2-7	CAGKTGTGLYEQYF	TGTGCCGGCAAAACCGGGACAGGACTATACGAGCAGTACTTC
TRBV10-3	TRBD1	few	TRBJ1-3	CASWDRPSTFSGNTIYF	TGTGCCAGCTGGGACAGGCCTAGCACCTTCTCTGGAAACACCATATATTTT
TRBV29-1	.	once	TRBJ1-2	CSVENQDYGYPF	TGCAGCGTTGAAAATCAGGACTATGGCTACCCCTTC
TRBV7-2	.	.	TRBJ2-5	CASSTRSGTRETQYF	TGTGCCAGCAGCACACGCTCGGGGACTCGGGAGACCCAGTACTTC
TRBV7-9	.	.	TRBJ1-2	CASSLRRPTGNYGYTF	TGTGCCAGCAGCTTGAGAAGACCGACAGGCAACTATGGCTACACCTTC
TRBV14	TRBD2	.	TRBJ2-1	CASSQDLGVAGGNYNEQFF	TGTGCCAGCAGCCAAGATCTCGGGGTAGCGGGGGGAAACTACAATGAGCAGTTCTTC
TRBV5-8	.	.	TRBJ1-2	CASSLWGLEGYTF	TGTGCCAGCAGCTTGTGGGGCCTTGAGGGCTACACCTTC
TRBV7-9	.	.	TRBJ2-3	CASSSGPPRDTQYF	TGTGCCAGCAGCTCAGGGCCCCCCCGCGATACGCAGTATTTT
TRBV27	TRBD1	.	TRBJ1-5	CASSLLAGGLLLSNQPQHF	TGTGCCAGCAGTTTATTGGCAGGGGGCCTTCTCCTTAGCAATCAGCCCCAGCATTTT
TRBV29-1	TRBD1	.	TRBJ1-2	CSVDRGDGYTF	TGCAGCGTCGACAGGGGGGATGGCTACACCTTC
TRBV7-3	TRBD2	.	TRBJ2-5	CASSWTSGSLETQYF	TGTGCCAGCAGTTGGACTAGCGGGAGTCTTGAGACCCAGTACTTC
TRBV7-3	.	.	TRBJ1-1	CASSLRVAAEAFF	TGTGCCAGCAGCTTAAGGGTGGCGGCTGAAGCTTTCTTT
TRBV5-1	.	.	TRBJ1-1	CASSPSDPGAEAFF	TGCGCCAGCAGCCCATCAGACCCGGGGGCTGAAGCTTTCTTT
TRBV4-2	TRBD2	many	TRBJ2-7	CASSQVTSGEAYEQYF	TGTGCCAGCAGCCAAGTAACTAGCGGAGAGGCCTACGAGCAGTACTTC
TRBV30	TRBD1	once	TRBJ2-5	CAWTTGGYQETQYF	TGTGCCTGGACTACAGGGGGCTACCAAGAGACCCAGTACTTC
TRBV7-3	TRBD2	.	TRBJ2-3	CASSSGRALDTQYF	TGTGCCAGCAGCAGCGGGAGGGCCCTAGATACGCAGTATTTT
TRBV5-5	TRBD1	.	TRBJ2-6	CASSQQGARGANVLTF	TGTGCCAGCAGCCAACAGGGGGCGCGGGGGGCCAACGTCCTGACTTTC
TRBV5-1	.	.	TRBJ2-5	CASSWSPPTDRRETQYF	TGCGCCAGCAGCTGGTCCCCACCGACAGACCGGCGGGAGACCCAGTACTTC
TRBV4-3	TRBD2	.	TRBJ2-2	CASSQEWTRSGELFF	TGCGCCAGCAGCCAAGAATGGACTAGATCCGGGGAGCTGTTTTTT
TRBV19	TRBD2	.	TRBJ2-7	CASSITSGAYEQYF	TGTGCCAGTAGTATAACTAGCGGGGCCTACGAGCAGTACTTC
TRBV19	TRBD2	.	TRBJ2-2	CASSIGRMGRGANTGELFF	TGTGCCAGTAGTATAGGCCGGATGGGGAGGGGAGCGAACACCGGGGAGCTGTTTTTT
TRBV6-1	.	.	TRBJ2-7	CASSPWSYEQYF	TGTGCCAGCAGTCCCTGGAGCTACGAGCAGTACTTC
TRBV2	.	.	TRBJ1-2	CASMGASRYGYTF	TGTGCCAGCATGGGGGCGAGTCGCTATGGCTACACCTTC
TRBV7-2	TRBD1	.	TRBJ2-5	CASSQDRDWETQYF	TGTGCCAGCAGTCAGGACAGGGACTGGGAGACCCAGTACTTC
TRBV28	.	.	TRBJ1-2	CASREVDGGPGGHYGYTF	TGTGCCAGCAGAGAGGTAGACGGGGGGCCCGGGGGCCACTATGGCTACACCTTC
TRBV7-6	TRBD1	few	TRBJ2-1	CASSQGQEFDEQFF	TGTGCCAGCAGCCAGGGACAGGAGTTCGATGAGCAGTTCTTC
TRBV29-1	TRBD1	.	TRBJ2-2	CSVKGQRDTGELFF	TGCAGCGTGAAGGGACAGCGTGACACCGGGGAGCTGTTTTTT
TRBV28	TRBD1	once	TRBJ2-3	CASRPPSGQGTDTQYF	TGTGCCAGCAGACCTCCGTCGGGACAGGGGACAGATACGCAGTATTTT
TRBV4-3	.	.	TRBJ1-3	CASSQGSSLENTIYF	TGCGCCAGCAGCCAAGGTAGTTCCTTAGAAAACACCATATATTTT
TRBV13	TRBD1	.	TRBJ2-7	CASSPQGTGNYEQYF	TGTGCCAGCAGCCCCCAAGGGACAGGGAACTACGAGCAGTACTTC
TRBV5-4	.	.	TRBJ2-1	CASSLGGVRGILHEQFF	TGTGCCAGCAGCTTGGGGGGGGTTCGAGGGATTTTGCATGAGCAGTTCTTC
TRBV5-1	.	.	TRBJ2-7	CASSLETAYEQYF	TGCGCCAGCAGCTTGGAGACAGCCTACGAGCAGTACTTC
TRBV5-5	.	few	TRBJ1-5	CASSLAPGSNQPQHF	TGTGCCAGCAGCTTGGCCCCGGGTAGCAATCAGCCCCAGCATTTT
TRBV9	.	.	TRBJ1-5	CASRKGYSNQPQHF	TGTGCCAGCAGGAAGGGGTATAGCAATCAGCCCCAGCATTTT
TRBV30	TRBD1	.	TRBJ2-6	CAWTRGTVSSGANVLTF	TGTGCCTGGACCCGAGGGACAGTGAGCTCTGGGGCCAACGTCCTGACTTTC
TRBV25-1	.	.	TRBJ2-7	CASSDFYEQYF	TGTGCCAGCAGTGACTTCTACGAGCAGTACTTC
TRBV27	TRBD2	.	TRBJ2-7	CASRFAGGHQANEQYF	TGTGCCAGCCGGTTCGCGGGAGGTCACCAAGCCAACGAGCAGTACTTC
TRBV7-2	.	.	TRBJ2-7	CASSFYRENYEQYF	TGTGCCAGCAGCTTTTACAGGGAAAACTACGAGCAGTACTTC
TRBV5-5	.	.	TRBJ2-5	CASSPTGGTQYF	TGTGCCAGCAGCCCGACAGGAGGTACCCAGTACTTC
TRBV7-8	TRBD2	.	TRBJ2-1	CASDSGGDNEQFF	TGTGCCAGTGATAGCGGGGGGGACAATGAGCAGTTCTTC
TRBV7-3	TRBD2	.	TRBJ2-3	CASSIKAGGSTDTQYF	TGTGCCAGCAGCATTAAGGCGGGAGGAAGCACAGATACGCAGTATTTT